The rows below give T cell receptor beta chains drawn from one sample of a study of regulatory T cells in long-lasting Graves disease. TCRdb redid the calling of the multiplex PCR reads with MiXCR, one entry per CDR3 protein. The profile shows 600,000 to 800,000 distinct CDR3 sequences, 30% of them singletons. This material consisted of peripheral blood mononuclear cells (PBMCs), taken when the disease was refractory, from a patient treated with antithyroid drugs. The receptors were gathered from a female donor with Graves disease. Both conserved end residues are part of each CDR3. Each record gives: clone size, D gene, V gene, J gene, CDR3 protein, CDR3 DNA. D genes are given only for firm matches. Clone size is stated in some rows and not others, as once, few, many or a class when expanded.

clone_size: NA; d_call: NA; v_call: TRBV20-1; j_call: TRBJ1-2; cdr3_aa: CSARDRSYTF; cdr3_nt: TGCAGTGCTAGAGATCGGAGCTACACCTTC
clone_size: many; d_call: NA; v_call: TRBV11-2; j_call: TRBJ2-2; cdr3_aa: CASSQPTGRTGELFF; cdr3_nt: TGTGCCAGCAGCCAACCGACAGGGAGGACCGGGGAGCTGTTTTTT
clone_size: NA; d_call: NA; v_call: TRBV20-1; j_call: TRBJ1-1; cdr3_aa: CSAPDPTGTIEAFF; cdr3_nt: TGCAGTGCTCCCGACCCGACAGGCACTATTGAAGCTTTCTTT
clone_size: NA; d_call: TRBD1; v_call: TRBV20-1; j_call: TRBJ1-4; cdr3_aa: CSATPTGGDEKLFF; cdr3_nt: TGCAGTGCTACTCCAACAGGGGGCGATGAAAAACTGTTTTTT
clone_size: NA; d_call: NA; v_call: TRBV7-9; j_call: TRBJ1-1; cdr3_aa: CAIPGRENTEAFF; cdr3_nt: TGTGCCATCCCCGGGAGGGAGAACACTGAAGCTTTCTTT
clone_size: NA; d_call: NA; v_call: TRBV6-5; j_call: TRBJ1-1; cdr3_aa: CASSSPPENTEAFF; cdr3_nt: TGTGCCAGCAGTTCCCCCCCAGAGAACACTGAAGCTTTCTTT
clone_size: NA; d_call: NA; v_call: TRBV12-3/TRBV12-4; j_call: TRBJ1-5; cdr3_aa: CASSLAGSHQPQHF; cdr3_nt: TGTGCCAGCAGTTTAGCAGGCAGCCATCAGCCCCAGCATTTT
clone_size: few; d_call: TRBD2; v_call: TRBV9; j_call: TRBJ2-5; cdr3_aa: CASSTGLAVQETQYF; cdr3_nt: TGTGCCAGCAGCACCGGACTAGCGGTTCAAGAGACCCAGTACTTC
clone_size: once; d_call: TRBD1; v_call: TRBV20-1; j_call: TRBJ1-2; cdr3_aa: CSARGRQGVNHGYTF; cdr3_nt: TGCAGTGCTAGAGGACGACAGGGTGTTAACCATGGCTACACCTTC
clone_size: few; d_call: TRBD2; v_call: TRBV20-1; j_call: TRBJ2-1; cdr3_aa: CSARGTSGGYNEQFF; cdr3_nt: TGCAGTGCTAGAGGGACTAGTGGGGGGTACAATGAGCAGTTCTTC
clone_size: NA; d_call: NA; v_call: TRBV3-1; j_call: TRBJ1-2; cdr3_aa: CASSQDSRAHGYTF; cdr3_nt: TGTGCCAGCAGCCAAGATAGCCGGGCACATGGCTACACCTTC
clone_size: few; d_call: NA; v_call: TRBV5-6; j_call: TRBJ1-5; cdr3_aa: CASSLAAARQPQHF; cdr3_nt: TGTGCCAGCAGCTTGGCGGCAGCCAGGCAGCCCCAGCATTTT
clone_size: NA; d_call: NA; v_call: TRBV24-1; j_call: TRBJ1-2; cdr3_aa: CATSDGQSYGYTF; cdr3_nt: TGTGCCACCAGTGATGGACAGTCTTATGGCTACACCTTC
clone_size: many; d_call: NA; v_call: TRBV3-1; j_call: TRBJ2-7; cdr3_aa: CASSQGTVGYF; cdr3_nt: TGTGCCAGCAGCCAAGGGACAGTTGGGTACTTC
clone_size: NA; d_call: NA; v_call: TRBV12-3/TRBV12-4; j_call: TRBJ1-1; cdr3_aa: CASKPSRVTEAFF; cdr3_nt: TGTGCCAGCAAGCCCTCCAGGGTTACTGAAGCTTTCTTT
clone_size: NA; d_call: NA; v_call: TRBV15; j_call: TRBJ1-2; cdr3_aa: CATSRDSDKTGYTF; cdr3_nt: TGTGCCACCAGCAGAGATTCTGACAAGACTGGCTACACCTTC
clone_size: NA; d_call: NA; v_call: TRBV5-8; j_call: TRBJ1-4; cdr3_aa: CASSFRSNEKLFF; cdr3_nt: TGTGCCAGCAGCTTCCGGAGTAATGAAAAACTGTTTTTT
clone_size: few; d_call: TRBD2; v_call: TRBV6-2/TRBV6-3; j_call: TRBJ2-2; cdr3_aa: CASSYPTSGSGELFF; cdr3_nt: TGTGCCAGCAGTTACCCTACTAGCGGGAGCGGGGAGCTGTTTTTT
clone_size: NA; d_call: NA; v_call: TRBV6-9; j_call: TRBJ1-2; cdr3_aa: CASSWVPGGNGYTF; cdr3_nt: TGTGCCAGCAGTTGGGTTCCTGGCGGGAATGGCTACACCTTC
clone_size: many; d_call: NA; v_call: TRBV4-1; j_call: TRBJ2-5; cdr3_aa: CASSQDPSQETQYF; cdr3_nt: TGCGCCAGCAGCCAAGATCCCAGCCAAGAGACCCAGTACTTC
clone_size: NA; d_call: NA; v_call: TRBV19; j_call: TRBJ1-5; cdr3_aa: CASSNPGPGGNQPQHF; cdr3_nt: TGTGCCAGTAGCAACCCGGGACCCGGGGGCAATCAGCCCCAGCATTTT
clone_size: few; d_call: TRBD1; v_call: TRBV20-1; j_call: TRBJ2-7; cdr3_aa: CSASRWDRVTYEQYF; cdr3_nt: TGCAGTGCTAGCCGATGGGACAGGGTGACCTACGAGCAGTACTTC
clone_size: NA; d_call: TRBD1; v_call: TRBV28; j_call: TRBJ1-2; cdr3_aa: CASSSGAGGTRGYTF; cdr3_nt: TGTGCCAGCAGTTCAGGGGCAGGGGGCACGAGAGGCTACACCTTC
clone_size: many; d_call: TRBD1; v_call: TRBV28; j_call: TRBJ1-5; cdr3_aa: CASRQQGDQPQHF; cdr3_nt: TGTGCCAGCAGGCAACAGGGGGATCAGCCCCAGCATTTT
clone_size: NA; d_call: NA; v_call: TRBV27; j_call: TRBJ1-4; cdr3_aa: CASSEEATNEKLFF; cdr3_nt: TGTGCCAGCAGTGAGGAGGCAACTAATGAAAAACTGTTTTTT
clone_size: NA; d_call: NA; v_call: TRBV2; j_call: TRBJ1-2; cdr3_aa: CASSEFGDYGYTF; cdr3_nt: TGTGCCAGCAGTGAGTTCGGGGACTATGGCTACACCTTC
clone_size: few; d_call: NA; v_call: TRBV5-6; j_call: TRBJ1-2; cdr3_aa: CASNLEGWPGYTF; cdr3_nt: TGTGCCAGCAACCTGGAAGGGTGGCCCGGCTACACCTTC
clone_size: NA; d_call: NA; v_call: TRBV9; j_call: TRBJ1-1; cdr3_aa: CASSGGTQNTEAFF; cdr3_nt: TGTGCCAGCAGCGGAGGGACACAGAACACTGAAGCTTTCTTT
clone_size: NA; d_call: NA; v_call: TRBV30; j_call: TRBJ1-4; cdr3_aa: CAWNRVGSEKLFF; cdr3_nt: TGTGCCTGGAATAGGGTAGGGAGTGAAAAACTGTTTTTT
clone_size: NA; d_call: TRBD2; v_call: TRBV28; j_call: TRBJ2-7; cdr3_aa: CASSLSGTSGSEQYF; cdr3_nt: TGTGCCAGCAGTTTAAGTGGGACTAGCGGGAGCGAGCAGTACTTC
clone_size: few; d_call: NA; v_call: TRBV4-2; j_call: TRBJ1-2; cdr3_aa: CASSQEAEGGGYTF; cdr3_nt: TGTGCCAGCAGCCAAGAGGCGGAGGGTGGTGGCTACACCTTC
clone_size: NA; d_call: NA; v_call: TRBV3-1; j_call: TRBJ1-2; cdr3_aa: CASSQEGATPYGYTF; cdr3_nt: TGTGCCAGCAGCCAAGAAGGGGCAACTCCGTATGGCTACACCTTC
clone_size: many; d_call: NA; v_call: TRBV11-2; j_call: TRBJ1-2; cdr3_aa: CASSLNGLNYGYTF; cdr3_nt: TGTGCCAGCAGCTTAAACGGGCTTAACTATGGCTACACCTTC
clone_size: NA; d_call: TRBD1; v_call: TRBV5-1; j_call: TRBJ2-6; cdr3_aa: CASSQGQSSGANVLTF; cdr3_nt: TGCGCCAGCAGCCAGGGACAGAGCTCTGGGGCCAACGTCCTGACTTTC
clone_size: few; d_call: NA; v_call: TRBV29-1; j_call: TRBJ1-2; cdr3_aa: CSVEEGNGYTF; cdr3_nt: TGCAGCGTTGAGGAAGGGAATGGCTACACCTTC
clone_size: NA; d_call: TRBD2; v_call: TRBV7-9; j_call: TRBJ2-1; cdr3_aa: CASTERAGVGNEQFF; cdr3_nt: TGTGCCAGCACCGAGAGAGCGGGAGTTGGCAATGAGCAGTTCTTC
clone_size: many; d_call: TRBD2; v_call: TRBV20-1; j_call: TRBJ2-7; cdr3_aa: CSATRLAGSEQYF; cdr3_nt: TGCAGTGCTACTCGACTAGCGGGAAGCGAGCAGTACTTC